These 24 T cell receptor beta chains share one sample of origin, sequenced in a study of identical twins. TCRdb independently ran MiXCR on the 5' RACE reads; one entry per CDR3 protein. The sample includes 450,000 to 600,000 distinct CDR3 sequences, approximately 20% seen only once; the top ten take more than 0.4%. The same specimen was also included in a second study, on yellow fever vaccine responses in identical twins.

The sample was CD4+ T cells sorted from blood. The receptors shown here come from a woman younger than 35 in good health.

This clonotype has only a few counts. This chain links TRBV5-1 with TRBJ1-4; D possibly corresponds to TRBD1 (5 bases). Looked up from germline, CDR1 is SGHRS and CDR2 is YFSETQ. The CDR3 covers 15 residues. V was cut by 5 bases and J by 11 bases, with 22 bases left in between. The chain's CDR3 is CASRLQDTDTDKLFF. The CDR3 region has the DNA TGCGCCAGCAGACTACAGGATACGGATACAGATAAACTGTTTTTT.

This clonotype was counted a few times. The chain links TRBV10-3 to TRBJ1-6, with 7 bases aligning to TRBD1. The V and J ends lost 6 bases and 5 bases, in that order; junction bases with no gene match: 7. This CDR3 is built from 15 residues. Germline values: CDR1 ENHRY, CDR2 SYGVKD. The CDR3 loop is CAIRPGQENNSPLHF. The CDR3 nucleotides read TGTGCCATCAGACCCGGACAGGAGAATAATTCACCCCTCCACTTT.

The chain recombines TRBV4-2 with TRBJ2-1; D is possibly TRBD2 (6 bases). The length of the CDR3 is 17 residues. CDR1 is LGHNA, CDR2 YNFKEQ, per germline. The ends were cut back, 1 base at V and 3 bases at J, with 16 bases in the middle. In nucleotides, the CDR3 is TGTGCCAGCAGCCAAGCGGACCGGGACTTGTTCTACAATGAGCAGTTCTTC. Its protein is CASSQADRDLFYNEQFF.

This chain connects TRBV3-1 to TRBJ2-5; D is possibly TRBD1 or TRBD2 (5 bases each). Trimming stripped 0 bases from V and 5 bases from J, with 13 bases between. The V gene's germline CDR1 is LGHDT and CDR2 YNNKEL (reference sequence). This CDR3 is built from 15 residues. The CDR3 bases are TGTGCCAGCAGCCAAGACCTGACGGGGCCCGAGACCCAGTACTTC. The encoded protein is CASSQDLTGPETQYF.

This clonotype was picked up a small number of times. The chain links TRBV10-3 to TRBJ1-6; D is uncertain. Trimming cost V 3 bases and J 7 bases, with 7 bases left between them. CDR1 ENHRY and CDR2 SYGVKD come from the germline V gene. The CDR3 length is 13 residues. The CDR3 loop is CAISDWENSPLHF. The DNA of the CDR3 is TGTGCCATCAGTGATTGGGAGAATTCACCCCTCCACTTT.

The rearrangement uses TRBV12-3 or TRBV12-4 and TRBJ2-1; the match to TRBD2 covers 9 bases. This CDR3 has 15 residues. V trimming: 6 bases; J trimming: 9 bases; junction bases outside the gene matches: 12. The CDR3 DNA sequence: TGTGCCAGCAGCCCACAGGCGGGGGGGCCTGGTGAGCAGTTCTTC. It yields the protein CASSPQAGGPGEQFF.

This clonotype was found a few times. The chain is built from TRBV24-1 and TRBJ2-3; 8 nucleotides line up with TRBD2. Germline V gives CDR1 KGHDR, CDR2 SFDVKD. The CDR3 spans 15 residues. Trimming took 7 bases from V and 2 from J; bases not matched to a gene: 7. In nucleotides, the CDR3 is TGTGCCACCAGGTCAACCGGGGGGGACACAGATACGCAGTATTTT. As protein: CATRSTGGDTDTQYF.

This clonotype was seen only a few times. J is TRBJ2-4 and V is TRBV27; D not resolved. The CDR3 is 19 residues long. Trimming left V 5 bases short and J 0 bases short, with 23 bases between. Germline V lookup: CDR1 MNHEY, CDR2 SMNVEV (reference sequence). CDR3 bases: TGTGCCAGCAGTCCCCTCCGGCCGGACGGTGATCTAGCCAAAAACATTCAGTACTTC. It encodes CASSPLRPDGDLAKNIQYF.

This clonotype was detected only a few times. The CDR3 sequence is CASSPGSRVQSYEQYF. CDR3 sequence (DNA): TGTGCCAGCAGTCCCGGCAGTAGGGTGCAGTCCTACGAGCAGTACTTC. The V and J genes are TRBV12-3 or TRBV12-4 and TRBJ2-7; D ambiguous. V lost 5 bases and J lost 1, with 18 bases in between. The CDR3 sequence is 16 residues long.

This clonotype has ten or more counts. This chain joins TRBV27 and TRBJ2-2; D not resolved. Germline CDR1 MNHEY, CDR2 SMNVEV (reference sequence). The CDR3 length is 13 residues. V was cut by 2 bases and J by 5 bases, with 6 bases left in between. The CDR3, as DNA: TGTGCCAGCAGTTTAGCGCGGACCGGGGAGCTGTTTTTT. It translates to CASSLARTGELFF.

The CDR3 loop is CASSNRGGYGYTF. CDR3 nucleotides: TGTGCCAGCAGCAACAGGGGAGGGTATGGCTACACCTTC. The chain carries TRBV6-1 and TRBJ1-2; 7 positions agree with TRBD1. The ends lost 6 bases at V and 5 bases at J; junction bases unmatched: 6. From germline, CDR1 is MNHNS and CDR2 SASEGT. This CDR3 spans 13 amino acids.

This clonotype appeared a few times. The chain recombines TRBV9 with TRBJ2-5; maybe TRBD2 (6 bases). Germline V gene data show CDR1 as SGDLS and CDR2 as YYNGEE. The CDR3 consists of 15 residues. The V end was cut by 0 bases, the J end by 3 bases, with 12 bases between. DNA of the CDR3: TGTGCCAGCAGCGTAGGTCCGGGAGTCAAAGAGACCCAGTACTTC. It codes for CASSVGPGVKETQYF. Full variable domain (remainder filled in from reference TRBV9 and TRBJ2-5): DSGVTQTPKHLITATGQRVTLRCSPRSGDLSVYWYQQSLDQGLQFLIQYYNGEERAKGNILERFSAQQFPDLHSELNLSSLELGDSALYFCASSVGPGVKETQYFGPGTRLLVL.

This clonotype was observed a handful of times. This chain connects TRBV24-1 to TRBJ1-2; a weak D match, TRBD1 (5 bases). This CDR3 has 13 residues. Germline assignment: CDR1 KGHDR and CDR2 SFDVKD. With 4 bases removed from V and 5 bases from J, the gap between germline ends came to 10 bases. The chain's CDR3 is CATSDRGRYGYTF. As DNA, the CDR3 is TGTGCCACCAGTGACCGGGGACGGTATGGCTACACCTTC.

The chain carries TRBV6-2 or TRBV6-3 and TRBJ1-2; TRBD1 agrees at 9 bases. The CDR3 is made up of 14 amino acids. V was pared by 6 bases and J by 3 bases, with 5 bases of the junction left unmatched. Germline-derived CDR1 and CDR2 are MNHEY and SVGEGT. The CDR3, as DNA: TGTGCCAGCAGATGGACAGGGGTAGACTATGGCTACACCTTC. It translates to CASRWTGVDYGYTF.

This clonotype was seen more than once but under ten times. The rearrangement links TRBV12-3 or TRBV12-4 to TRBJ2-4, with 10 positions matching TRBD1. This CDR3 is built from 14 residues. After removal of 6 bases from V and 4 bases from J, the junction contained 3 bases not matched to a gene. CDR3 protein: CASSMGQGKNIQYF. The CDR3 DNA follows: TGTGCCAGCAGCATGGGACAGGGGAAAAACATTCAGTACTTC.

This chain connects TRBV12-3 or TRBV12-4 to TRBJ2-7; 14 bases agree with TRBD2. The length of the CDR3 is 16 residues. The trim removed 8 bases at V and 5 bases at J, leaving 11 bases unmatched. CDR3 region: CASQQTGGLAGDEQYF. Written as DNA, the CDR3 is TGTGCCAGCCAACAGACAGGGGGACTAGCGGGAGACGAGCAGTACTTC.

This clonotype was counted a few times. The J gene is TRBJ2-7, the V gene TRBV6-1; 11 bases align to TRBD1. V lost 7 bases to trimming and J lost 3 bases; unmatched junction nucleotides: 8. CDR1 and CDR2 (germline): MNHNS, SASEGT. The CDR3 has 15 residues. The CDR3 loop is CASTIGTGGSYEQYF. For the CDR3, the DNA is TGTGCCAGCACCATAGGGACAGGGGGGAGCTACGAGCAGTACTTC.

This clonotype was seen only a few times. The genes are TRBV5-1 and TRBJ1-2; possibly TRBD1 for D (5 bases). CDR3 length: 12 amino acids. V lost 4 bases and J 4 bases, leaving 8 bases between the germline ends. Looked up from germline, CDR1 is SGHRS and CDR2 is YFSETQ. The CDR3 DNA sequence: TGCGCCAGCAGCGGGGGAGTCTATGGCTACACCTTC. The encoded protein is CASSGGVYGYTF.

CDR3 amino acids: CASSDRRESHNEQFF. The CDR3 DNA is TGTGCCAGCAGTGATCGTCGGGAGAGCCACAATGAGCAGTTCTTC. V and J are TRBV2 and TRBJ2-1; D may be TRBD2 (6 bases). This CDR3 is built from 15 residues. Looked up from germline, CDR1 is SNHLY and CDR2 is FYNNEI. Trimming left V 3 bases short and J 5 bases short, with 14 bases between.

The chain links TRBV11-2 to TRBJ2-2, with D uncertain. Trimming left V 2 bases short and J 3 bases short, with 16 bases between. CDR1 is SGHAT, CDR2 FQNNGV, per germline. This CDR3 region has 17 residues. The CDR3 DNA is TGTGCCAGCAGCTTATCCCGTATGCTGGCGGACACCGGGGAGCTGTTTTTT. This sequence encodes CASSLSRMLADTGELFF.

V and J are TRBV5-1 and TRBJ2-1; TRBD2 agrees at 8 bases. V was clipped by 4 bases and J by 8 bases; unmatched bases: 5. Germline CDR1 reads SGHRS; CDR2 reads YFSETQ. The CDR3 consists of 13 residues. The CDR3 region is CASSKREGDEQFF. Written as DNA, the CDR3 is TGCGCCAGCAGCAAACGGGAGGGAGATGAGCAGTTCTTC.

The chain links TRBV7-8 to TRBJ2-4; possible D gene TRBD2, 5 bases. Germline loops: CDR1 SGHVS, CDR2 FQNEAQ. There are 15 residues in the CDR3. V lost 4 bases and J lost 2, with 12 bases in between. CDR3 in DNA: TGTGCCAGCAGCTATCCGAGAGGGCCCAAAAACATTCAGTACTTC. Translated: CASSYPRGPKNIQYF.

This clonotype was detected only a few times. The J gene is TRBJ1-2, the V gene TRBV5-1; 9 nucleotides agree with TRBD1. Losses at the gene ends were 4 bases for V and 5 bases for J; bases not matched to a gene: 15. This CDR3 contains 17 residues. Germline V gives CDR1 SGHRS, CDR2 YFSETQ. DNA of the CDR3: TGCGCCAGCAGCGGCGAACCAACAGGGGGCGCGAAGTATGGCTACACCTTC. This sequence encodes CASSGEPTGGAKYGYTF.

A few counts support this clonotype. The chain links TRBV7-8 to TRBJ1-5, with 8 bases fitting TRBD1. This CDR3 region has 17 residues. Germline V gene lookup returns CDR1 SGHVS and CDR2 FQNEAQ. V was pared by 5 bases and J by 4 bases, with 13 bases of the junction left unmatched. The CDR3 sequence: CASSNTATGGLNQPQHF. The CDR3 bases are TGTGCCAGCAGCAATACCGCAACAGGGGGTCTAAATCAGCCCCAGCATTTT.